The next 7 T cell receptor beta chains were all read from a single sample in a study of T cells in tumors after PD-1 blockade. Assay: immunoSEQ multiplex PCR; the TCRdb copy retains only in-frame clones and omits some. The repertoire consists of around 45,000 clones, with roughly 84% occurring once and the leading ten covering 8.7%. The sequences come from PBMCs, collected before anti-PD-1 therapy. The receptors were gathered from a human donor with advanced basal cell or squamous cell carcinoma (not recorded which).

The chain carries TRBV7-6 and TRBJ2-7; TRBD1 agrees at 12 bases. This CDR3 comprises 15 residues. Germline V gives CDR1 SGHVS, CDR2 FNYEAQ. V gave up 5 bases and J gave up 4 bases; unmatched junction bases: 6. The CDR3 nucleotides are TGTGCCAGCAGCGACGGGGACAGGGGGCCGTACGAGCAGTACTTC. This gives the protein CASSDGDRGPYEQYF.

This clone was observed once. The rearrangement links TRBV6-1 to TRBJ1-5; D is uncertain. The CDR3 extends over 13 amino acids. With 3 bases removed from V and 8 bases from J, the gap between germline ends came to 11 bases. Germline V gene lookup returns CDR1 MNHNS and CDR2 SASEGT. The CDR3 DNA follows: TGTGCCAGCAGTGACCCCTCAAGGGAGCCCCAGCATTTT. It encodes CASSDPSREPQHF.

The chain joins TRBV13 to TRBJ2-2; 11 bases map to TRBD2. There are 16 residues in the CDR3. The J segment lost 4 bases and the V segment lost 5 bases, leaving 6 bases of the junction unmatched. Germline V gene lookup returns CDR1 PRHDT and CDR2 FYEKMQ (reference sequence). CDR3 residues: CASSTPSGGLTGELFF. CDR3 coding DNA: TGTGCCAGCAGCACACCTAGCGGGGGGCTCACCGGGGAGCTGTTTTTT.

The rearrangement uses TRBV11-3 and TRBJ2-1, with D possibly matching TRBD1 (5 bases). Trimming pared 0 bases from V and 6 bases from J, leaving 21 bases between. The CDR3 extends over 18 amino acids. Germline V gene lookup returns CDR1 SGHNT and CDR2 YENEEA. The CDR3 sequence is CASSLDPTDILYSNEQFF. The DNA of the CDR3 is TGTGCCAGCAGCTTAGATCCGACAGACATACTTTATTCCAATGAGCAGTTCTTC. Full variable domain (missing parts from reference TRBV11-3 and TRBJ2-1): EAGVVQSPRYKIIEKKQPVAFWCNPISGHNTLYWYLQNLGQGPELLIRYENEEAVDDSQLPKDRFSAERLKGVDSTLKIQPAELGDSAVYLCASSLDPTDILYSNEQFFGPGTRLTVL.

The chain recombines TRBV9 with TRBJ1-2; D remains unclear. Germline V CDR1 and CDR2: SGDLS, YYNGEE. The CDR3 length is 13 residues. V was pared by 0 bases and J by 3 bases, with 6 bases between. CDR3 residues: CASSVAQYYGYTF. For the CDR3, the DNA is TGTGCCAGCAGCGTAGCACAATACTATGGCTACACCTTC.

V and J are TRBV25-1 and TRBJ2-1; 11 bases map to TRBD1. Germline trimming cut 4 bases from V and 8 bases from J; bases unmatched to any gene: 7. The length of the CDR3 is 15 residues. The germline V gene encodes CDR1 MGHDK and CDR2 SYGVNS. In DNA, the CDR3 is TGTGCCAGCAGTGTCGGACAGGGGGCTCTGCATGAGCAGTTCTTC. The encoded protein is CASSVGQGALHEQFF.

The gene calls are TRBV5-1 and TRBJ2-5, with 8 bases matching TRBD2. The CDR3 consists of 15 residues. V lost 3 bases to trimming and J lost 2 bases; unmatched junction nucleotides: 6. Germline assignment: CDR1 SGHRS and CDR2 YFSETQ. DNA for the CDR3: TGCGCCAGCAGCTCGCTCCGGGGGGGACAAGAGACCCAGTACTTC. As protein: CASSSLRGGQETQYF.